This paragraph reports one T cell receptor (beta chain). This sequence may be a read error, since a much larger clone differs from it by one base. The conserved phenylalanine or tryptophan normally closing the CDR3 is absent here, so this likely arose from a read error. CDR1 is ENHRY and CDR2 is SYGVKD in the germline V gene. The V and J ends lost 3 bases and 7 bases respectively, with 19 bases between them. This CDR3 spans 16 amino acids. Preparation of the TCRbeta library was carried out with unique molecular identifiers. TCRdb re-analysed the PCR reads in MiXCR, keeping a single row per CDR3 protein. Of over 400,000 distinct CDR3 sequences listed, around an eighth are singletons. The sample belongs to a study of T-cell reconstitution after alpha-beta-depleted transplantation in children.

The genes are TRBV10-3 and TRBJ1-5, with a tentative D call TRBD1 (5 bases). The sequencing here drew on PBMCs from the stem cell graft donor, taken from the stem cell graft. The sequence was obtained from a human donor who donated a stem cell graft to a child with combined immunodeficiency. The CDR3 DNA is TGTGCCATCAGTGACCCGGGGAGGGTTTCAGGGCAGCCCCAGCATTAT. It yields the protein CAISDPGRVSGQPQHY.